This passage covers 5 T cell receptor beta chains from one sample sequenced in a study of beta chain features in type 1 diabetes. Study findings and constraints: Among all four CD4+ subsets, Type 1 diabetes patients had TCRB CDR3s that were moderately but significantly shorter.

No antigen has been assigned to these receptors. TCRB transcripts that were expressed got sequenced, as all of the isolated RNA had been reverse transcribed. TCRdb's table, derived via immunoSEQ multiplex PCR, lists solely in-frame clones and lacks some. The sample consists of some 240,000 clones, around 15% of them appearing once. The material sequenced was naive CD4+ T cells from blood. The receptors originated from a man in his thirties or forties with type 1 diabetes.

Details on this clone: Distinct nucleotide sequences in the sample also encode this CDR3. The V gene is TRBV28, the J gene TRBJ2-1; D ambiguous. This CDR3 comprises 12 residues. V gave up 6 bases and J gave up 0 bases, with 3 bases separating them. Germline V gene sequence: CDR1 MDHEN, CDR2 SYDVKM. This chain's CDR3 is CASRSSYNEQFF. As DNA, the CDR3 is TGTGCCAGCAGAAGCTCCTACAATGAGCAGTTCTTC.

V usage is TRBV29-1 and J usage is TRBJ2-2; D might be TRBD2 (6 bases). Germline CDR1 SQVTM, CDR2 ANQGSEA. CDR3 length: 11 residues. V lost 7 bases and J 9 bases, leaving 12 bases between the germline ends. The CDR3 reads CSGRRERELFF. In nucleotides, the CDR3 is TGCAGCGGGAGACGGGAGAGGGAGCTGTTTTTT.

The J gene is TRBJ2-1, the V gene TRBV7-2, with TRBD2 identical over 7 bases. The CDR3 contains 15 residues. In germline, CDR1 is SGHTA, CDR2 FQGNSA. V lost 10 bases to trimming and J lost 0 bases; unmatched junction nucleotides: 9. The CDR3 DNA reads TGTGCCACCAGTAGCGGGCTAAGCTCCTACAATGAGCAGTTCTTC. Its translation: CATSSGLSSYNEQFF.

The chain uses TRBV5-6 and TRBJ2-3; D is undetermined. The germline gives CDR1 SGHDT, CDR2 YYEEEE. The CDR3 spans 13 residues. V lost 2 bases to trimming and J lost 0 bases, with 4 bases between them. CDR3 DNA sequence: TGTGCCAGCAGCTTAGCTAGCACAGATACGCAGTATTTT. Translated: CASSLASTDTQYF. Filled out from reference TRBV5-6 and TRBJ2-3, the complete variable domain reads DAGVTQSPTHLIKTRGQQVTLRCSPKSGHDTVSWYQQALGQGPQFIFQYYEEEERQRGNFPDRFSGHQFPNYSSELNVNALLLGDSALYLCASSLASTDTQYFGPGTRLTVL.

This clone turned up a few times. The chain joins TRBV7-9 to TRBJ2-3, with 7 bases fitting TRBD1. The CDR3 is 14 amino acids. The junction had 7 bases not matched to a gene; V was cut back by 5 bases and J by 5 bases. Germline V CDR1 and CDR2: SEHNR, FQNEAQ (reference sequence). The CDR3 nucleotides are TGTGCCAGCAGCGTCGGACAGGCTGTAGATACGCAGTATTTT. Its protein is CASSVGQAVDTQYF.